Following are 8 T cell receptor beta chains from one sample sequenced in a study of CD8+CD57+ T cells in acquired aplastic anemia. It was genomic DNA that served as the template for profiling TCR beta VDJ and CDR3. In TCRdb, the reads were re-called with MiXCR into one record per CDR3 protein. The sample consists of 400,000 to 500,000 distinct CDR3 sequences, about two thirds of them appearing once. The sequenced sample consisted of sorted CD4+, CD8+, or CD8+CD57+ T cells (not recorded which) from PBMCs. These receptors came from a human donor in good health, serving as a control.

Many counts were recorded for this clonotype. The chain links TRBV2 to TRBJ2-3; 8 nucleotides line up with TRBD2. The CDR3 runs to 15 residues. Looked up from germline, CDR1 is SNHLY and CDR2 is FYNNEI. The junction had 9 bases not matched to a gene; V was cut back by 6 bases and J by 4 bases. The CDR3 coding sequence is TGTGCCAGCAGAGGAGGGGTAGCGGGGCCAGATACGCAGTATTTT. Translating it yields CASRGGVAGPDTQYF. Full variable domain (missing parts from reference TRBV2 and TRBJ2-3): EPEVTQTPSHQVTQMGQEVILRCVPISNHLYFYWYRQILGQKVEFLVSFYNNEISEKSEIFDDQFSVERPDGSNFTLKIRSTKLEDSAMYFCASRGGVAGPDTQYFGPGTRLTVL.

Worth noting for this clonotype: One end of the junction fails to match germline, which may point to a read error. This rearrangement joins TRBV7-3 to TRBJ1-5; D ambiguous. The CDR3 length is 14 residues. CDR1 and CDR2 (germline): SGHTA, FQGTGA. In DNA, the CDR3 is TGTGCCAGCAGTTTCAGTCCTGGAAATCCGCCGTATTTTTTT. Translating gives CASSFSPGNPPYFF.

In the case of this clonotype: Because it lacks the conserved phenylalanine or tryptophan at the end, this CDR3 is likely a read error. No DNA is shown, since the ends of the CDR3 on it are uncertain; the CDR3 is the one TCRdb lists. The gene calls are TRBV7-3 and TRBJ2-7; TRBD2 was called by the table and not checked on the DNA. The CDR3 numbers 13 amino acids, ends counted. The germline V gene has CDR1 SGHTA and CDR2 FQGTGA. CDR3: CASSFEGGNTDTQ.

DNA of the CDR3: TGCGCCAGCAGCCAAGATGGCGGGGGCGTATATTTT. Its translation: CASSQDGGGVYF. The chain is built from TRBV5-1 and TRBJ1-3; the D gene is possibly TRBD1 (6 bases). Germline V gene data show CDR1 as SGHRS and CDR2 as YFSETQ. The V and J ends lost 4 bases and 14 bases respectively, with 16 bases between them. This CDR3 spans 12 amino acids.

Regarding this clonotype: Germline is not matched at one junction end, which may reflect a read error. This chain uses TRBV2 with TRBJ2-3; D not certain. This CDR3 region has 15 residues. Germline CDR1 SNHLY, CDR2 FYNNEI. The CDR3 loop is CAISAHAENTDTQYF. The CDR3 DNA reads TGTGCCATCAGTGCACACGCGGAAAACACCGATACGCAGTATTTT. The whole variable domain, filled in from reference TRBV2 and TRBJ2-3, reads EPEVTQTPSHQVTQMGQEVILRCVPISNHLYFYWYRQILGQKVEFLVSFYNNEISEKSEIFDDQFSVERPDGSNFTLKIRSTKLEDSAMYFCAISAHAENTDTQYFGPGTRLTVL.

The chain carries TRBV20-1 and TRBJ2-7, with 7 bases identical to TRBD1. The germline V gene encodes CDR1 DFQATT and CDR2 SNEGSKA (reference sequence). The CDR3 sequence is 14 residues long. The junction had 13 bases not matched to a gene; V was cut back by 6 bases and J by 5 bases. CDR3 bases: TGCAGTGCAGAATACGACAGGGCGTCGGACGAGCAGTACTTC. It translates to CSAEYDRASDEQYF.

The chain recombines TRBV12-3 or TRBV12-4 with TRBJ2-5; TRBD1 matches 12 bases. V shed 3 bases and J 6 bases; nucleotides not matched to a gene: 5. The CDR3 has 15 residues. CDR3 nucleotides: TGTGCCAGCAGTTTTGGGACAGGGGGCTGGAAGACCCAGTACTTC. Residues: CASSFGTGGWKTQYF.

There are many counts of this clonotype. The rearrangement links TRBV6-6 to TRBJ1-4; D uncertain. CDR1 is MNHNY, CDR2 SVGAGI, per germline (reference sequence). V was trimmed by 6 bases and J by 0 bases, leaving 8 bases between them. The CDR3 has 14 amino acids. The CDR3 nucleotides are TGTGCCAGCAGGGGGATATCAACTAATGAAAAACTGTTTTTT. It is translated as CASRGISTNEKLFF.